This T cell receptor (beta chain) stems from a study of blood T cell repertoires in COVID-19. Study summary: COVID-19 samples, acute and convalescent, were from the United States, Italy and Spain.

Original data processing: Reference gene primer amplification gave estimated nucleated cell counts. TCRdb's table, derived via immunoSEQ multiplex PCR, lists solely in-frame clones and lacks some. V and J calls and clone size follow that table, whereas D and trimming were derived from the DNA. The table has about 99,000 clones, about four fifths seen once. Regarding this clone: A junction boundary mismatches the germline segment, possibly from a read error.

Seattle cases were enrolled at active infection and followed longitudinally. Germline V CDR1 and CDR2: SGHDT, YYEEEE. CDR3 size: 16 residues. The chain carries TRBV5-6 and TRBJ1-2; D gene unclear. What was sequenced was peripheral blood. The sequence came from a man older than 75 with COVID-19, enrolled during active disease. This chain's CDR3 is CASSLFSFYANYGYTF. CDR3 DNA sequence: TGTGCCAGCAGCTTGTTTTCCTTCTATGCTAACTATGGCTATACCTTC. The full variable domain, with the rest looked up from reference TRBV5-6 and TRBJ1-2, is DAGVTQSPTHLIKTRGQQVTLRCSPKSGHDTVSWYQQALGQGPQFIFQYYEEEERQRGNFPDRFSGHQFPNYSSELNVNALLLGDSALYLCASSLFSFYANYGYTFGSGTRLTVV.